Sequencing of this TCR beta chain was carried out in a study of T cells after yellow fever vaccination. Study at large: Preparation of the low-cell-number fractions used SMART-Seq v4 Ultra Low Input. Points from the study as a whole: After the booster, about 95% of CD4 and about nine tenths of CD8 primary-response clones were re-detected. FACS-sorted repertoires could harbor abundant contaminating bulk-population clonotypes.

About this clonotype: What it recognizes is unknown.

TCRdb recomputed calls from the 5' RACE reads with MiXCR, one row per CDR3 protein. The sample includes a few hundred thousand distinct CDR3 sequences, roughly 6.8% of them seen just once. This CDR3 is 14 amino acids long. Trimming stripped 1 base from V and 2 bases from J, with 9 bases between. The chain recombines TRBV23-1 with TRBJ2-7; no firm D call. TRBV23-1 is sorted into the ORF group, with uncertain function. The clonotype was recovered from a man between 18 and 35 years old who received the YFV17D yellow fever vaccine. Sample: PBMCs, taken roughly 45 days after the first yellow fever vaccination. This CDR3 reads CASSQFQRAYEQYF. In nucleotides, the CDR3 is TGCGCCAGCAGTCAATTTCAGCGCGCCTACGAGCAGTACTTC.